The sample holds one count of the clone carrying this T cell receptor (beta chain). This entry is derived from a study of shared clonotypes between healthy human individuals. Investigators spread the genomic DNA of each subset evenly over several immunoSEQ plates. Methods used by the authors: Without quality scores, immunoSEQ junctional reads could not be filtered like full-length reads. TCRdb keeps only in-frame clones here, not all; method: immunoSEQ multiplex PCR. V and J calls and clone size are copied from that table; D and trimming were computed from the DNA. The data contain roughly 490,000 clones, roughly 85% of them seen just once; the ten biggest clones take up 10% to 15%. The CDR3 runs to 14 residues. Germline loops: CDR1 SNHLY, CDR2 FYNNEI. The V end lost 2 bases, the J end lost 9 bases, and 11 bases lay between the germline ends.

J is TRBJ1-6 and V is TRBV2; D might be TRBD1 (5 bases). What was sequenced was PBMCs. The receptor was derived from a woman between 35 and 50 years old in good health. Some clones in this sample may be carry-over from other donors' samples. The CDR3 sequence is CASSEMGGFSPLHF. CDR3 bases: TGTGCCAGCAGTGAAATGGGGGGGTTTTCACCCCTCCACTTT.